A selection of T cell receptor beta chains follows, all from one sample in a study of vaccination effects on CD4 cells after COVID-19. Assay: immunoSEQ multiplex PCR; the TCRdb copy retains only in-frame clones and omits some. The sample lists tens of thousands of clones; approximately 80% were seen once. The antigens for these receptors are not known. This specimen consisted of CD4+ T cells from PBMCs cultured with HCoV-NL63 spike peptides, obtained before COVID-19 vaccination. The receptors originated from a human donor who received a COVID-19 vaccine. CDR3s include the opening cysteine and the closing phenylalanine or tryptophan. D genes are given only for firm matches. Clone size is not always given. Where it is, it says once, few, many or a class for expanded clones.

abundance	v_gene	d_gene	j_gene	CDR3nt	CDR3aa
-	TRBV6-5	-	TRBJ1-3	TGTGCCAGCAGATCGACAGGCTCTGGAAACACCATATATTTT	CASRSTGSGNTIYF
-	TRBV6-5	-	TRBJ1-3	TGTGCCATTTCGTCAGGGCTAACTGGAAACACCATATATTTT	CAISSGLTGNTIYF
few	TRBV30	-	TRBJ2-3	TGTGCCTGGAGTGCCCTGGCAGCGGGCACAGATACGCAGTATTTT	CAWSALAAGTDTQYF
-	TRBV19	TRBD1	TRBJ1-2	TGTGCCAGTAGAAGACCGGGACAGAGATTTGGCTACACCTTC	CASRRPGQRFGYTF
few	TRBV2	-	TRBJ2-2	TGTGCCAGCAGGGGGACGGGGAACACCGGGGAGCTGTTTTTT	CASRGTGNTGELFF
-	TRBV28	-	TRBJ1-5	TGTGCCAGCAGTGCGAAACGGCCCCAGCATTTT	CASSAKRPQHF
-	TRBV5-1	-	TRBJ2-3	TGCGCCAGCAGGCCTAGCACCACAGATACGCAGTATTTT	CASRPSTTDTQYF
-	TRBV6-1	-	TRBJ2-3	TGTGCCAGCAAGTCAACCACAGATACGCAGTATTTT	CASKSTTDTQYF
-	TRBV10-3	-	TRBJ2-1	TGTGCCATCAGTGAGGTGGGGGCTTCCGATGAGCAGTTCTTC	CAISEVGASDEQFF
-	TRBV4-1	-	TRBJ2-6	TGCGCCAGCAGCCCGGGACAAGGGAAGGGGTCTGGGGCCAACGTCCTGACTTTC	CASSPGQGKGSGANVLTF
-	TRBV4-1	TRBD1	TRBJ2-3	TGCGCCAGCAGCCTCCGGACAGGGCTAGGAGGTACGCAGTATTTT	CASSLRTGLGGTQYF
-	TRBV2	-	TRBJ1-3	TGTGCCAGCAGTGAGGAGGGTCTGAGAAACACCATATATTTT	CASSEEGLRNTIYF
-	TRBV27	-	TRBJ2-5	TGTGCCAGCAGTCCCACCCGACAAGAGACCCAGTACTTC	CASSPTRQETQYF
-	TRBV7-8	TRBD1	TRBJ1-5	TGTGCCAGCAGCATTACAGGGGCGGGGGAGCAGCCCCAGCATTTT	CASSITGAGEQPQHF
-	TRBV9	-	TRBJ2-3	TGTGCCAGCAGCGTAGGGTGGGGCGGTCTAGATACGCAGTATTTT	CASSVGWGGLDTQYF
-	TRBV3-1/TRBV3-2	-	TRBJ2-2	TGTGCCAGCAGCCAAATCGACACCGGGGAGCTGTTTTTT	CASSQIDTGELFF
-	TRBV27	TRBD2	TRBJ2-2	TGTGCCAGCAGCCGGGCCGTAGCGGGGGAGAACACCGGGGAGCTGTTTTTT	CASSRAVAGENTGELFF
-	TRBV24-1	TRBD1	TRBJ1-5	TGTGCCACCAGTGATCCATCGCAGGGGGCTCAGCCCCAGCATTTT	CATSDPSQGAQPQHF
-	TRBV5-4	-	TRBJ1-6	TGTGCCAGCAGCCACCCGACGGGGGATAATTCACCCCTCCACTTT	CASSHPTGDNSPLHF
-	TRBV9	-	TRBJ1-4	TGTGCCAGCAGCGGAACAGGGAACGTGGGGGAAAAACTGTTTTTT	CASSGTGNVGEKLFF
-	TRBV6-5	-	TRBJ2-1	TGTGCCAGCAGGGATCCCGACCTCAGGAATGAGCAGTTCTTC	CASRDPDLRNEQFF
-	TRBV20-1	TRBD1	TRBJ1-6	TGCAGTGCGAACAGGGGGTCACCCCTCCACTTT	CSANRGSPLHF
-	TRBV7-3	-	TRBJ1-6	TGTGCCAGCAGCGACCGTGGGGGGAGCAATTCACCCCTCCACTTT	CASSDRGGSNSPLHF
-	TRBV5-1	TRBD2	TRBJ2-3	TGCGCCAGCAGCGCCGGACTAGCGGGGGCTACGATACGTGAGTATTTT	CASSAGLAGATIREYF
-	TRBV7-6	TRBD2	TRBJ2-1	TGTGCCAGCAGCTTAGAACTAGCGGGGGGGCCAGGGAATGAGCAGTTCTTC	CASSLELAGGPGNEQFF
-	TRBV10-2	TRBD1	TRBJ1-1	TGCGCCAGCAGTAGAGGGGGCGTTATGGGGAACACTGAAGCTTTCTTT	CASSRGGVMGNTEAFF
few	TRBV6-5	-	TRBJ1-1	TGTGCCAGCAGTTACACCGCGAACACTGAAGCTTTCTTT	CASSYTANTEAFF
once	TRBV12-3/TRBV12-4	-	TRBJ2-1	TGTGCCAGCAGTTTTTCGCTGGTGGGTGAGCAGTTCTTC	CASSFSLVGEQFF
-	TRBV5-1	-	TRBJ1-5	TGCGCCAGCAGCTCCGGCGGGGGTTGGCCCCAGCATTTT	CASSSGGGWPQHF
-	TRBV28	TRBD2	TRBJ2-5	TGTGCCAGCAGCACCGGGTGGATAGCGGGGGGCCAAGAGACCCAGTACTTC	CASSTGWIAGGQETQYF
-	TRBV3-1/TRBV3-2	TRBD1	TRBJ2-2	TGTGCCAGCAGCCCCCAGACAGGGGGCGGTACCGGGGAGCTGTTTTTT	CASSPQTGGGTGELFF
few	TRBV6-1	-	TRBJ2-3	TGTGCCAGCAGTGAACTGGGCGGGGTGAACACAGATACGCAGTATTTT	CASSELGGVNTDTQYF
-	TRBV28	TRBD1	TRBJ2-5	TGTGCCAGCAGTACAGGGGGCAAGACCCAGTACTTC	CASSTGGKTQYF
-	TRBV6-5	TRBD1	TRBJ1-1	TGTGCCAGCAGCGGGACAGGGTATTACACTGAAGCTTTCTTT	CASSGTGYYTEAFF
-	TRBV27	-	TRBJ1-2	TGTGCCAGCATGCCCTGGCCGGACAGTAACTATGGCTACACCTTC	CASMPWPDSNYGYTF